This T cell receptor beta chain was recovered during a study of T cell responses to AZD1222 COVID-19 vaccine. Looking at the study overall: Combined were second doses at about 4 or about 12 weeks. Study findings and constraints: The span of vaccine-associated CD4 TCRs extended across spike, with dominance at 160-218 and 743-854. Of the AZD1222 recipients, only five to seven were seropositive at baseline. Females made up more of the donors, who were largely white British, and clonal diversity may have come out too low.

The V gene end was trimmed by 7 bases and the J gene end by 1 base; junction bases not matched to a gene: 3. The CDR3 contains 13 residues. Note on this clone: The target antigen is unknown. The same CDR3 arises from other DNA sequences in this sample as well.

The table came from immunoSEQ multiplex PCR; TCRdb's copy has only in-frame clones and leaves some out. The data hold roughly 110,000 clones, with about 93% observed a single time. The V call is TRBV12-3 or TRBV12-4, the J call TRBJ1-1; 7 bases are shared with TRBD1. The specimen comprised peripheral blood, sampled on day 0 of AZD1222 vaccination. The TCR was taken from an adult in good health. The CDR3 DNA reads TGTGCCAGCACCAGACAGGGGAACACTGAAGCTTTCTTT. This sequence encodes CASTRQGNTEAFF.